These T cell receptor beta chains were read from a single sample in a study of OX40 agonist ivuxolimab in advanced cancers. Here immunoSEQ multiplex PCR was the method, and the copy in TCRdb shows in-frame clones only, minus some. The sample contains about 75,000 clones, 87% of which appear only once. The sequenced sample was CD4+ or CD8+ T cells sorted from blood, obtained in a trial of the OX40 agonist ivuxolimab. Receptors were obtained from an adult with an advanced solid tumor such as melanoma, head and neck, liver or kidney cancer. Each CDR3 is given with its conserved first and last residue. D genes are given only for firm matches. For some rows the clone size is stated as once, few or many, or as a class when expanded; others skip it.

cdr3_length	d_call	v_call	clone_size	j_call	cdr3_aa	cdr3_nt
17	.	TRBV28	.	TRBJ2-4	CASSLLGGPTAKNIQYF	TGTGCCAGCAGTTTATTGGGGGGTCCCACAGCCAAAAACATTCAGTACTTC
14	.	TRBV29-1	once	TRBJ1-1	CSVGGLRGNTEAFF	TGCAGCGTTGGGGGGCTGCGGGGGAACACTGAAGCTTTCTTT
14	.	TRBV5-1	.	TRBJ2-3	CASSLDPPTDTQYF	TGCGCCAGCAGCTTGGATCCCCCAACAGATACGCAGTATTTT
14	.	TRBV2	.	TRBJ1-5	CASTGPYSNQPQHF	TGTGCCAGCACAGGGCCTTATAGCAATCAGCCCCAGCATTTT
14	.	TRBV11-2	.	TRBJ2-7	CASSFDRKYPEQYF	TGTGCCAGCAGCTTTGACCGTAAATACCCCGAGCAGTACTTC
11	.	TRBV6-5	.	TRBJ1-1	CASSQGTEAFF	TGTGCCAGCAGTCAGGGCACTGAAGCTTTCTTT
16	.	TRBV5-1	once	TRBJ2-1	CASSLQGVASYNEQFF	TGCGCCAGCAGCTTGCAAGGGGTTGCCTCCTACAATGAGCAGTTCTTC
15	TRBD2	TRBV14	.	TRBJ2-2	CASSRSGGRTGELFF	TGTGCCAGCAGCCGATCGGGGGGGCGCACCGGGGAGCTGTTTTTT
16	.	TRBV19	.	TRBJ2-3	CASRAGHRLFTDTQYF	TGTGCCAGTAGGGCGGGACACCGGCTATTCACAGATACGCAGTATTTT
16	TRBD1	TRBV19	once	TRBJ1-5	CASSPNPGGSNQPQHF	TGTGCCAGTAGTCCTAACCCAGGGGGATCAAATCAGCCCCAGCATTTT
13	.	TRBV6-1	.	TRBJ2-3	CASIAGATDTQYF	TGTGCCAGCATAGCCGGGGCGACAGATACGCAGTATTTT
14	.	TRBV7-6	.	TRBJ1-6	CASSLAGANSPLHF	TGTGCCAGCAGCTTAGCGGGGGCTAATTCACCCCTCCACTTT
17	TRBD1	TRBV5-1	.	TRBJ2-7	CASSPSGGTGVTYEQYF	TGCGCCAGCAGCCCCTCAGGAGGGACAGGGGTAACCTACGAGCAGTACTTC
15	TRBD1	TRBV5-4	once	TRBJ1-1	CASSSQGAQGTEAFF	TGTGCCAGCAGCTCGCAGGGGGCTCAAGGCACTGAAGCTTTCTTT
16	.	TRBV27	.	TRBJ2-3	CASSFTAGGDTDTQYF	TGTGCCAGCAGTTTTACCGCCGGAGGGGACACAGATACGCAGTATTTT
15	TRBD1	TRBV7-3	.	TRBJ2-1	CASSFTGQVANEQFF	TGTGCCAGCAGCTTTACGGGACAGGTAGCGAATGAGCAGTTCTTC
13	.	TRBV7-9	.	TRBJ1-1	CASSLEANTEAFF	TGTGCCAGCAGCTTAGAAGCGAACACTGAAGCTTTCTTT
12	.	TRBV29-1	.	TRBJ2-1	CSVYTGFLGQFF	TGCAGCGTTTACACAGGGTTCCTAGGGCAGTTCTTC
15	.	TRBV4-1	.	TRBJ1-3	CASSQAGADGNTIYF	TGCGCCAGCAGCCAAGCCGGGGCCGATGGAAACACCATATATTTT
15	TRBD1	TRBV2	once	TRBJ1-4	CASRTGTLLDEKLFF	TGTGCCAGCCGGACAGGTACACTACTTGATGAAAAACTGTTTTTT
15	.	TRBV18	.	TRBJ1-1	CASSPPKSRNTEAFF	TGTGCCAGCTCACCACCTAAGTCTAGAAACACTGAAGCTTTCTTT
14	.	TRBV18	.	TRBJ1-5	CASSSGGSNQPQHF	TGTGCCAGCTCTTCGGGGGGGTCGAATCAGCCCCAGCATTTT
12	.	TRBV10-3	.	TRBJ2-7	CATTEGGYEQYF	TGTGCCACGACGGAGGGCGGCTACGAGCAGTACTTC
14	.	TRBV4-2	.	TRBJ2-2	CASSLLGPSRELFF	TGTGCCAGCAGCCTCCTAGGACCCAGCAGGGAGCTGTTTTTT
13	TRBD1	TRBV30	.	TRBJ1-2	CAWSVHGTEGYTF	TGTGCCTGGAGTGTACACGGGACAGAAGGCTACACCTTC
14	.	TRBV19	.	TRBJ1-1	CASSREGLNTEAFF	TGTGCCAGTAGTAGGGAGGGGTTGAACACTGAAGCTTTCTTT